This T cell receptor beta chain was captured by sequencing in a study of naive CD8 T cells in extremely preterm neonates. V was clipped by 6 bases and J by 7 bases; unmatched bases: 8. The CDR3 length is 13 residues. Per the germline V gene, CDR1 is LGHNT and CDR2 is FRNRAP. Profiled with immunoSEQ multiplex PCR; TCRdb holds only in-frame clones, not every one. The sample includes about 7,900 clones, about 98% of them seen just once. Sequencing used naive CD8+ T cells from blood. The receptor comes from a human donor in good health. The chain employs TRBV12-5 and TRBJ1-1, with TRBD1 matching 7 bases. DNA of the CDR3: TGTGCTAGTGGCTCCCCGACAGGGCTTGAAGCTTTCTTT. This sequence encodes CASGSPTGLEAFF. Full variable domain (missing parts from reference TRBV12-5 and TRBJ1-1): DARVTQTPRHKVTEMGQEVTMRCQPILGHNTVFWYRQTMMQGLELLAYFRNRAPLDDSGMPKDRFSAEMPDATLATLKIQPSEPRDSAVYFCASGSPTGLEAFFGQGTRLTVV.